This T cell receptor (beta chain) was found in a study of preoperative IRX-2 immunotherapy in early breast cancer. Libraries were prepared by immunoSEQ multiplex PCR; TCRdb keeps only in-frame clonotypes and omits some of them. The sample shows about 89,000 clones, approximately 90% of them seen only once. Trimming pared 5 bases from V and 0 bases from J, leaving 14 bases between. The CDR3 totals 15 residues. Germline V lookup: CDR1 MNHGY, CDR2 SAAAGT. Treatment defined: preoperative locoregional IRX-2 cytokine immunotherapy. Patients received preoperative, locoregional IRX-2 cytokine immunotherapy in a phase Ib study.

This sequence joins TRBV6-8 and TRBJ2-7; D possibly corresponds to TRBD1 (5 bases). This specimen was tumor tissue, taken after IRX-2 immunotherapy. The TCR comes from a human donor with breast cancer. The CDR3 bases are TGTGCCAGCAGTGAGACAGCTCCCTTCTCCTACGAGCAGTACTTC. Translation gives CASSETAPFSYEQYF.